One sample yielded the 7 T cell receptor beta chains listed below, sequenced in a study of patients and donors after allogeneic stem cell transplantation. TCRdb independently ran MiXCR on the RT-PCR reads; one entry per CDR3 protein. The data hold roughly 200,000 distinct CDR3 sequences, with 35% to 45% observed a single time. The sample was blood, either unsorted or a sorted T cell fraction (not recorded which). These receptors were taken from a human donor who was either an allogeneic HSCT recipient or a stem cell or donor lymphocyte infusion donor (not recorded which). It is not recorded whose cells these are; they may come from a transplant donor.

The chain carries TRBV29-1 and TRBJ1-5; D possibly corresponds to TRBD1 (6 bases). Germline CDR1 reads SQVTM; CDR2 reads ANQGSEA. Trimming left V 7 bases short and J 1 base short, with 17 bases between. The CDR3 has 15 amino acids. The CDR3 nucleotides are TGCAGCGGCGAACAGGGTTCTGGAAGCAATCAGCCCCAGCATTTT. Its protein is CSGEQGSGSNQPQHF.

This chain uses TRBV15 with TRBJ2-3; tentatively, D is TRBD2 (6 bases). The CDR3 is made up of 16 amino acids. The V gene's germline CDR1 is LNHNV and CDR2 YYDKDF (reference sequence). The germline V and J ends were trimmed by 0 bases and 4 bases, with 14 bases remaining between them. The CDR3 protein is CATSRDGGGEADTQYF. CDR3 bases: TGTGCCACCAGCAGAGATGGAGGAGGGGAGGCAGATACGCAGTATTTT.

The rearrangement joins TRBV10-1 to TRBJ2-5, with a possible D match to TRBD2 (5 bases). This CDR3 is built from 14 residues. Germline assignment: CDR1 WNHNN and CDR2 SYGVQD (reference sequence). V gave up 0 bases and J gave up 5 bases, with 10 bases separating them. The CDR3, as DNA: TGCGCCAGCAGTGAGTCCGACTGGAGGGAGACCCAGTACTTC. Its translation is CASSESDWRETQYF.

In its sample, this clonotype was seen once. The chain carries TRBV12-3 or TRBV12-4 and TRBJ2-5; D is uncertain. CDR3 size: 13 residues. Trimming stripped 6 bases from V and 4 bases from J, with 12 bases between. The CDR3 region is CASSNNALETQYF. The CDR3 nucleotides read TGTGCCAGCAGCAATAATGCATTAGAGACCCAGTACTTC.

This clonotype was observed a handful of times. This rearrangement joins TRBV28 to TRBJ1-3; D remains unclear. With 2 bases removed from V and 0 bases from J, the gap between germline ends came to 11 bases. The CDR3 totals 16 residues. The germline gives CDR1 MDHEN, CDR2 SYDVKM. This CDR3 reads CASSLAGRSSGNTIYF. The CDR3 DNA reads TGTGCCAGCAGTTTAGCTGGACGCAGCTCTGGAAACACCATATATTTT. The complete variable domain, with remaining parts taken from reference TRBV28 and TRBJ1-3, reads DVKVTQSSRYLVKRTGEKVFLECVQDMDHENMFWYRQDPGLGLRLIYFSYDVKMKEKGDIPEGYSVSREKKERFSLILESASTNQTSMYLCASSLAGRSSGNTIYFGEGSWLTVV.

This chain joins TRBV5-1 and TRBJ2-2; D not certain. The CDR3 is 15 residues long. CDR1 and CDR2 from the germline V gene are SGHRS and YFSETQ. The germline V and J ends were trimmed by 5 bases and 0 bases, with 11 bases remaining between them. DNA for the CDR3: TGCGCCAGCAGGACCCCCCGGGCGAACACCGGGGAGCTGTTTTTT. It yields the protein CASRTPRANTGELFF.

The chain combines TRBV4-3 with TRBJ2-7, with 9 bases identical to TRBD1. Per the germline V gene, CDR1 is LGHNA and CDR2 is YSLEER. The CDR3 has 13 residues. With V trimmed by 5 bases and J by 5 bases, 4 bases remained unmatched. The CDR3 DNA is TGCGCCAGCAGCACCCGGACAGGGGACGAGCAGTACTTC. This translates into CASSTRTGDEQYF.